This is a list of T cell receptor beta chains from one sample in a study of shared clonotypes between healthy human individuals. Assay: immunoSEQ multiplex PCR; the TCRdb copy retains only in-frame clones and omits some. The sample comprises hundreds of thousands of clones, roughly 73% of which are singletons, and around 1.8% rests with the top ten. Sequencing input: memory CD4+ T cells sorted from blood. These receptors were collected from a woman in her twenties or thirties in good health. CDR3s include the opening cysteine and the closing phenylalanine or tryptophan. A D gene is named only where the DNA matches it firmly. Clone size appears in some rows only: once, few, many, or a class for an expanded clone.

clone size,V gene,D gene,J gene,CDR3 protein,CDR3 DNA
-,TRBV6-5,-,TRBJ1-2,CASRTSNYGYTF,TGTGCCAGCAGGACATCTAACTATGGCTACACCTTC
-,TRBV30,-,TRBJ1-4,CAWSKVRAEKLFF,TGTGCCTGGAGTAAAGTAAGGGCGGAAAAACTGTTTTTT
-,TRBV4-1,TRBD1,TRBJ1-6,CASSQPGQGVGSPLHF,TGCGCCAGCAGCCAGCCGGGACAGGGCGTTGGATCACCCCTCCACTTT
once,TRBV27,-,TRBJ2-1,CASSLSLGVGEQFF,TGTGCCAGCAGTTTATCACTGGGAGTGGGGGAGCAGTTCTTC
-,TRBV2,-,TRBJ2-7,CANERKGEQYF,TGTGCCAACGAGCGCAAGGGGGAGCAGTACTTC
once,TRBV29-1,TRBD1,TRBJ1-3,CSVGTGVGNTIYF,TGCAGCGTGGGGACAGGGGTGGGGAACACCATATATTTT
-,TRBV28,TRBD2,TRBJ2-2,CASVLAGVTGELFF,TGTGCCAGCGTACTAGCGGGAGTTACCGGGGAGCTGTTTTTT
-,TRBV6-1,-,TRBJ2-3,CASSESWGADTQYF,TGTGCCAGCAGTGAAAGTTGGGGGGCAGATACGCAGTATTTT
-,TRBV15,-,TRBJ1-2,CATSRGGDATFWGYTF,TGTGCCACCAGTCGAGGGGGGGACGCGACGTTTTGGGGCTACACCTTC
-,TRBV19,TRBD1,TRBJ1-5,CASSGQGGRPQHF,TGTGCCAGTAGTGGACAGGGGGGTAGGCCCCAGCATTTT
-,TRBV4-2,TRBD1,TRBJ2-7,CASSQTGTGTYEQYF,TGTGCCAGCAGCCAAACCGGGACAGGGACCTACGAGCAGTACTTC
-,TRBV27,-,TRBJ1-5,CASRRQQNQPQHF,TGTGCCAGCCGGAGACAGCAAAATCAGCCCCAGCATTTT
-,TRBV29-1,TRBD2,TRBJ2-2,CSVALGGGTGELFF,TGCAGCGTCGCCCTCGGGGGGGGCACCGGGGAGCTGTTTTTT
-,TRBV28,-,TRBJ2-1,CASSNRYEQFF,TGTGCCAGCAGTAATCGGTACGAGCAGTTCTTC
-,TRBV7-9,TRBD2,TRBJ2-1,CASSPRGTSGLYNEQFF,TGTGCCAGCAGCCCGAGGGGGACTAGCGGGCTTTACAATGAGCAGTTCTTC
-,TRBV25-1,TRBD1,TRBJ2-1,CASSGQVDLSYNEQFF,TGTGCCAGCAGCGGACAGGTTGACTTATCCTACAATGAGCAGTTCTTC
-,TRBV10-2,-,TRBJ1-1,CASISGHSNTEAFF,TGCGCCAGCATCTCGGGACATTCGAACACTGAAGCTTTCTTT
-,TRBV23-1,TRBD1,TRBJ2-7,CASSQDRTGTVSSYEQYF,TGCGCCAGCAGTCAGGATCGAACTGGGACAGTGAGCTCCTACGAGCAGTACTTC
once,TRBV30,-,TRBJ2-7,CAWSESPSSYEQYF,TGTGCCTGGAGTGAGTCCCCCTCCTCCTACGAGCAGTACTTC
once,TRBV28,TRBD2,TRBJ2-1,CASSRTSGFYNEQFF,TGTGCCAGCAGCCGAACTAGCGGGTTCTACAATGAGCAGTTCTTC
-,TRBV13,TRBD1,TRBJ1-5,CASSRTGYDSNQPQHF,TGTGCCAGCAGCAGGACAGGATATGATAGCAATCAGCCCCAGCATTTT
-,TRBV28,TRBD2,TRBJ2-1,CATRVGTSGPTQFF,TGTGCCACCAGAGTCGGGACTAGCGGTCCAACGCAGTTCTTC
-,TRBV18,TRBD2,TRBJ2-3,CASSRDATSGFSTDTQYF,TGTGCCAGCTCACGAGACGCTACTAGCGGGTTTTCCACAGATACGCAGTATTTT
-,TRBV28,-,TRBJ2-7,CALGGTPHGEQYF,TGTGCCCTAGGTGGGACTCCTCACGGGGAGCAGTACTTC
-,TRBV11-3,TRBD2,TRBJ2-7,CASSLSGGYEQYF,TGTGCCAGCAGCCTATCGGGGGGCTACGAGCAGTACTTC
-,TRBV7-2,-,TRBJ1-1,CASSLQGDTEAFF,TGTGCCAGCAGCCTCCAGGGAGACACTGAAGCTTTCTTT
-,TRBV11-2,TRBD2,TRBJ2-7,CASSRGTSGSSYEQYF,TGTGCCAGCAGCCGCGGGACTAGCGGGAGTTCCTACGAGCAGTACTTC
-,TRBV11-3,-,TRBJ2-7,CASSLSYGSLREQYF,TGTGCCAGCAGCTTATCGTATGGCAGCCTACGGGAGCAGTACTTC
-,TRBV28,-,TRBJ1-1,CASTLGGTEAFF,TGTGCCAGCACCCTCGGGGGCACTGAAGCTTTCTTT
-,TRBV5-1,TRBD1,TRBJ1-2,CASSLAEGADGYTF,TGCGCCAGCAGCTTGGCCGAGGGGGCGGATGGCTACACCTTC
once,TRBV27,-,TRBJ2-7,CASSPESFEPESYEQYF,TGTGCCAGCAGCCCCGAATCTTTCGAACCCGAATCCTACGAGCAGTACTTC
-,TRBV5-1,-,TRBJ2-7,CASSSRGTYEQYF,TGCGCCAGCAGCTCCAGGGGAACCTACGAGCAGTACTTC
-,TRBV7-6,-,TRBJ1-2,CASSPGLTGFRGYTF,TGTGCCAGCAGCCCCGGGTTAACAGGGTTCCGGGGCTACACCTTC
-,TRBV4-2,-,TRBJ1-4,CASSPELPRGEATNEKLFF,TGTGCCAGCAGCCCAGAACTGCCCCGAGGGGAAGCAACTAATGAAAAACTGTTTTTT
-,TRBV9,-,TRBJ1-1,CASSVGPDTEAFF,TGTGCCAGCAGCGTAGGACCGGACACTGAAGCTTTCTTT